Reported below is one TCR beta chain. The data were taken from a study of molecular identifiers for immune sequencing clone quantification. Previously published methods and listed TCR primers were used for the bulk TCR libraries. TCRdb processed the PCR reads anew with MiXCR; each CDR3 protein has one entry. The table shows around 100,000 distinct CDR3 sequences, with about 35% occurring only once. Specimen: naive CD8+ T cells from blood, with Jurkat cell RNA spiked in. Regarding subset: FACS-sorted CD8+CD4-CCR7+CD45RA+ naive T cells. This receptor was taken from a human donor in good health. Some libraries in this study had Jurkat cell RNA spiked in.

The CDR3 DNA reads TGTGCCACCAGCGGGGGAGGGGGAAAAGCTTTCTTT. Its translation is CATSGGGGKAFF. This chain links TRBV15 with TRBJ1-1; the D gene is possibly TRBD1 (6 bases). The germline V and J ends were trimmed by 5 bases and 9 bases, with 13 bases remaining between them. This CDR3 spans 12 amino acids. Germline V gene lookup returns CDR1 LNHNV and CDR2 YYDKDF (reference sequence).